Given below is one TCR beta chain in context. The antigen remains unidentified. These data belong to a study of CD8+ T cells in alopecia areata. Findings and limits, study-wide: Clonality was higher in lesional than normal scalp, especially in alopecia totalis/universalis. Researchers reported that TCR sharing among patients proved less clear than in mice, possibly HLA-linked.

RNA extraction and reverse transcription yielded cDNA as sequencing template. Assay used: immunoSEQ multiplex PCR; TCRdb lists only in-frame clones, some missing. The sample has 220,000 or so clones; approximately 52% are singletons. The starting material was CD4+ T cells sorted from blood, obtained at week 0. The origin of this receptor is a human donor with alopecia areata.

Here the CDR3 DNA reads TGTGCCAGCAGCTTGGGACCGATCTCTGGGGCCAACGTCCTGACTTTC. This gives the protein CASSLGPISGANVLTF. The chain recombines TRBV7-9 with TRBJ2-6, with D possibly being TRBD1 or TRBD2 (5 bases each). V shed 3 bases and J shed 0 bases, with 9 bases lying between them. Germline CDR1 reads SEHNR; CDR2 reads FQNEAQ (reference sequence). CDR3 length equals 16 residues.